This T cell receptor beta chain appears in the sequencing data of a study of blood T cell repertoires in COVID-19. Study background: The origin of the acute and convalescent COVID-19 samples was the United States, Italy and Spain. The cDNA or gDNA used as material had been derived from T cells, B-cell-depleted T cells, or PBMCs.

Authors' methods: How many nucleated cells were present was estimated from reference gene primer amplification. This table comes from immunoSEQ multiplex PCR, and its TCRdb copy is limited to in-frame clones, with some not included. V, J and clone size derive from that table, while D and trimming were established from the DNA sequence. Altogether around 180,000 clones are present, nearly 85% being singletons, with the ten largest covering over 5%. This clone was detected once. V lost 0 bases to trimming and J lost 3 bases, with 9 bases between them. Germline CDR1 and CDR2: SGHRS and YFSETQ. This CDR3 is 14 amino acids long.

The sample taken for sequencing was peripheral blood. V usage is TRBV5-1 and J usage is TRBJ2-5; D perhaps matches TRBD2 (5 bases). This receptor was identified in a woman aged 30 to 39 with acute or convalescent COVID-19. The CDR3 nucleotides are TGCGCCAGCAGCTTGGGGTCCGGGGAAGAGACCCAGTACTTC. This codes for CASSLGSGEETQYF. Full variable domain (rest looked up from reference TRBV5-1 and TRBJ2-5): KAGVTQTPRYLIKTRGQQVTLSCSPISGHRSVSWYQQTPGQGLQFLFEYFSETQRNKGNFPGRFSGRQFSNSRSEMNVSTLELGDSALYLCASSLGSGEETQYFGPGTRLLVL.